This T cell receptor beta chain comes out of a study of early T cells in non-severe SARS-CoV-2 infection. Background on the study: Sequencing input comprised bulk RNA from unsorted whole blood; chain pairing was not available. Study-wide results and limits: VDJdb matching, biased toward anti-spike CD8 responses, missed private and CD4 specificities.

V was shortened by 5 bases and J by 5 bases, with 9 bases between the two germline ends. CDR1 is SEHNR and CDR2 is FQNEAQ in the germline V gene (reference sequence). The CDR3 loop spans 12 amino acids. This clonotype has a handful of counts. The antigen is undetermined. Unique molecular identifiers (one per individual cDNA molecule) were attached. TCRdb analysed the 5' RACE reads with MiXCR anew, one entry per CDR3 protein. The profile shows around 29,000 distinct CDR3 sequences, about 5.7% of them singletons. This receptor was identified in an adult who was a healthcare worker with PCR-confirmed SARS-CoV-2 infection or an uninfected control (not recorded which). V usage is TRBV7-9 and J usage is TRBJ1-1; D ambiguous. The material sequenced was whole blood. This CDR3 is CASSHSNTEAFF. The DNA of the CDR3 is TGTGCCAGCAGCCACTCCAATACTGAAGCTTTCTTT.